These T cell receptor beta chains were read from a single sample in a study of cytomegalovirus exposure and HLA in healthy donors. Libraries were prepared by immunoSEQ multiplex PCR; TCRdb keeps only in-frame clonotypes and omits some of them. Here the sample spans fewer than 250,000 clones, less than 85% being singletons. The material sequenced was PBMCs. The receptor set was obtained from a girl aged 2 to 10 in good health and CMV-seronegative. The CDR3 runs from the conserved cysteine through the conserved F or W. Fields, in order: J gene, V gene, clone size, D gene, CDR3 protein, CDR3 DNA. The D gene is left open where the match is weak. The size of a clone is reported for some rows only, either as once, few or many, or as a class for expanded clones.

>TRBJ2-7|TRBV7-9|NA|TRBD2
CASSYSDRTSGDYEQYF
TGTGCCAGCAGTTACTCCGACCGGACTAGCGGGGACTACGAGCAGTACTTC
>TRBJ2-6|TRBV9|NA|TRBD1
CASSSSRNRGSSGANVLTF
TGTGCCAGCAGCTCCTCGAGGAACAGGGGGTCCTCTGGGGCCAACGTCCTGACTTTC
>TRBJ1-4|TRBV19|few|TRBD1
CASSKQTGVGEKLFF
TGTGCCAGTAGTAAACAGACAGGGGTAGGAGAAAAACTGTTTTTT
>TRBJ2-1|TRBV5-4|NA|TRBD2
CASSMEGAGGSYNEQFF
TGTGCCAGCAGCATGGAAGGGGCGGGGGGGTCCTACAATGAGCAGTTCTTC
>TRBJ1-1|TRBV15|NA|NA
CATSRDGGRITEAFF
TGTGCCACCAGCAGAGATGGTGGCAGGATTACTGAAGCTTTCTTT
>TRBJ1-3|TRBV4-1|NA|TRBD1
CASSQFHRGHIGNTIYF
TGCGCCAGCAGCCAGTTTCACAGGGGGCATATTGGAAACACCATATATTTT
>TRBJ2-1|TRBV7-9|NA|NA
CASSNLAPLGDEQFF
TGTGCCAGCAGCAATCTAGCGCCCCTCGGCGATGAGCAGTTCTTC
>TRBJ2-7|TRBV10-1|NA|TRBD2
CASSDQREREQYF
TGCGCCAGCAGCGACCAGCGGGAGCGGGAGCAGTACTTC
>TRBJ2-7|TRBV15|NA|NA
CATRAPGNSYEQYF
TGTGCCACCAGAGCCCCAGGGAATTCCTACGAGCAGTACTTC
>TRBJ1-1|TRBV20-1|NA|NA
CTYSQGGRAFF
TGCACCTACTCACAGGGCGGTCGGGCTTTCTTT
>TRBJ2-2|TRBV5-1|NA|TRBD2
CASIAGGTGELFF
TGCGCCAGCATTGCGGGGGGCACCGGGGAGCTGTTTTTT
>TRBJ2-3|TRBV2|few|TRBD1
CASRGQGRTDTQYF
TGTGCCAGCAGGGGACAGGGGAGGACAGATACGCAGTATTTT
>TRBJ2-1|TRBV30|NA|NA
CAWSRVDEQFF
TGTGCCTGGAGTCGGGTGGATGAGCAGTTCTTC
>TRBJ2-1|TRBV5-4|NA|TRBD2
CASSFGGGDPSYNEQFF
TGTGCCAGCAGCTTTGGTGGGGGGGACCCCTCCTACAATGAGCAGTTCTTC
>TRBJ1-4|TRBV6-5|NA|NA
CASSEVLREKLFF
TGTGCCAGCAGTGAAGTTTTGAGGGAAAAACTGTTTTTT
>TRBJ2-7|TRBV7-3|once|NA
CASSLGAGSSYEQYF
TGTGCCAGCAGCCTTGGTGCGGGGAGCTCCTACGAGCAGTACTTC
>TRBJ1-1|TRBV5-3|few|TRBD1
CARPDLRDRVNKNTEAFF
TGTGCCAGACCCGACCTCCGGGACAGGGTCAATAAAAACACTGAAGCTTTCTTT
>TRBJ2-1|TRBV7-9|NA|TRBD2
CASSPPSGSKEDEQFF
TGTGCCAGCAGCCCCCCTAGCGGGAGTAAAGAGGATGAGCAGTTCTTC
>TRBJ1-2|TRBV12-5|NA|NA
CASAPGVKGYGYTF
TGTGCTAGTGCCCCGGGGGTGAAGGGCTATGGCTACACCTTC
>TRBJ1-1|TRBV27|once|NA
CASSLGALNTEAFF
TGTGCCAGCAGTCTTGGGGCCTTGAACACTGAAGCTTTCTTT
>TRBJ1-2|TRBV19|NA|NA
CASSIGQILYGYTF
TGTGCCAGTAGTATTGGGCAGATTCTCTATGGCTACACCTTC
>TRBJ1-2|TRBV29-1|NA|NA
CSVVRDYGYTF
TGCAGCGTTGTCAGGGACTATGGCTACACCTTC
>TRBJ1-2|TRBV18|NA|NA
CASSPTGQNYGYTF
TGTGCCAGCTCACCGACGGGACAAAACTATGGCTACACCTTC
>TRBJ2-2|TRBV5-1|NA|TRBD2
CASSGGTSGGELFF
TGCGCCAGCAGCGGGGGGACTAGCGGCGGGGAGCTGTTTTTT
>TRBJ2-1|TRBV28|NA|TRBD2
CATIGAGGTYNEQFF
TGTGCCACCATTGGGGCGGGAGGAACCTACAATGAGCAGTTCTTC
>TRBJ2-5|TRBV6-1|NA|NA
CASSEWGGPETQYF
TGTGCCAGCAGTGAATGGGGAGGTCCAGAGACCCAGTACTTC
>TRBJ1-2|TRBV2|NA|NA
CASSYIGQPWGYTF
TGTGCCAGCAGCTATATAGGACAGCCTTGGGGCTACACCTTC
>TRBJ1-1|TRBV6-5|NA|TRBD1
CASGDRGSNTEAFF
TGTGCCAGCGGCGACAGGGGCTCGAACACTGAAGCTTTCTTT
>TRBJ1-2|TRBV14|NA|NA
CASSQGTAYGYTF
TGTGCCAGCAGCCAAGGGACAGCTTATGGCTACACCTTC
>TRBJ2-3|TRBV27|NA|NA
CASSLLGVPSTDTQYF
TGTGCCAGCAGTCTACTGGGCGTCCCTAGCACAGATACGCAGTATTTT
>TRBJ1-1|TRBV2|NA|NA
CASSENRRNTEAFF
TGTGCCAGCAGTGAGAACAGAAGGAACACTGAAGCTTTCTTT
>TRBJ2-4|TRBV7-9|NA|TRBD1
CASSLAGSGQGRNIQYF
TGTGCCAGCAGCTTAGCGGGTTCGGGACAGGGACGAAACATTCAGTACTTC
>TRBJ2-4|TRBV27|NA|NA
CASSFGGNIQYF
TGTGCCAGCAGTTTTGGAGGGAACATTCAGTACTTC